The rows below give T cell receptor beta chains drawn from one sample of a study of a mutant IDH1 vaccine in newly diagnosed glioma. These receptors lack a known antigen. Only in-frame clones appear in the TCRdb table, and some are missing; sequencing was by immunoSEQ multiplex PCR. The data hold under 55,000 clones, with roughly 91% observed a single time. The sequencing used PBMCs, collected from a glioma patient whose treatment included an IDH1 peptide vaccine. These receptors all come from a man aged 50 to 59 with glioma. The CDR3 runs from the conserved cysteine through the conserved F or W. Each record gives: V gene, clone size, D gene, J gene, CDR3 protein, CDR3 DNA. A D gene is named only where the DNA matches it firmly. Rows give clone size only sometimes, using once, few, many, or a class for an expanded clone.

>TRBV7-2|NA|TRBD1|TRBJ1-1
CASSPQGGRTEAFF
TGTGCCAGCAGCCCCCAGGGGGGGCGCACTGAAGCTTTCTTT
>TRBV2|NA|NA|TRBJ2-3
CASSGQSGGTDTQYF
TGTGCCAGCAGTGGACAGTCGGGGGGCACAGATACGCAGTATTTT
>TRBV11-2|NA|NA|TRBJ2-7
CASSLGAPLRVRYEQYF
TGTGCCAGCAGCTTAGGGGCACCACTCAGGGTTAGGTACGAGCAGTACTTC
>TRBV6-6|NA|TRBD1|TRBJ1-1
CASTTGGGGNTEAFF
TGTGCCAGCACGACAGGGGGAGGTGGGAACACTGAAGCTTTCTTT
>TRBV4-3|once|NA|TRBJ1-6
CASSQDRRYSPLHF
TGCGCCAGCAGCCAAGATCGTAGGTATTCACCCCTCCACTTT
>TRBV29-1|NA|NA|TRBJ1-4
CSVLEEKLFF
TGCAGCGTCCTAGAAGAAAAACTGTTTTTT
>TRBV18|NA|TRBD1|TRBJ1-5
CASSPLGTGGTSNQPQHF
TGTGCCAGCTCACCCCTGGGAACAGGGGGCACGAGCAATCAGCCCCAGCATTTT
>TRBV7-2|NA|NA|TRBJ2-1
CASSLWAEQFF
TGTGCCAGCAGCTTATGGGCTGAGCAGTTCTTC
>TRBV7-8|once|NA|TRBJ2-3
CASSLVIPGTDTQYF
TGTGCCAGCAGCTTAGTAATCCCAGGCACAGATACGCAGTATTTT
>TRBV6-6|once|NA|TRBJ2-3
CASSYSPRVPDTQYF
TGTGCCAGCAGTTACTCCCCCAGGGTGCCAGATACGCAGTATTTT
>TRBV14|NA|NA|TRBJ1-2
CASSQGGLGRNYGYTF
TGTGCCAGCAGCCAAGGAGGGTTGGGACGGAACTATGGCTACACCTTC
>TRBV5-6|once|NA|TRBJ2-5
CASSPGTVQETQYF
TGTGCCAGCAGCCCCGGGACGGTACAAGAGACCCAGTACTTC
>TRBV5-4|few|NA|TRBJ2-4
CASSYSGGTGDIQYF
TGTGCCAGCAGTTACTCAGGGGGGACGGGAGACATTCAGTACTTC
>TRBV6-5|NA|NA|TRBJ1-2
CASSYSDTGYYGYTF
TGTGCCAGCAGTTACTCGGACACAGGGTACTATGGCTACACCTTC
>TRBV7-9|once|TRBD1|TRBJ1-2
CASSPGQGGYTF
TGTGCCAGCAGCCCCGGACAGGGGGGCTACACCTTC
>TRBV5-6|NA|NA|TRBJ1-3
CASSLGWGSGNTIYF
TGTGCCAGCAGCTTGGGTTGGGGAAGTGGAAACACCATATATTTT
>TRBV18|once|TRBD1|TRBJ1-1
CASSPSQGGGNTEAFF
TGTGCCAGCTCACCCAGCCAGGGGGGAGGGAACACTGAAGCTTTCTTT
>TRBV19|NA|NA|TRBJ2-1
CASIAGGALGYNEQFF
TGTGCCAGTATAGCCGGCGGAGCCCTGGGGTACAATGAGCAGTTCTTC
>TRBV5-1|NA|TRBD1|TRBJ2-7
CASSSNSGTAAAYEQYF
TGCGCCAGCAGCTCAAACTCCGGGACAGCGGCCGCCTACGAGCAGTACTTC
>TRBV30|NA|NA|TRBJ1-5
CAWSIDRNQPQHF
TGTGCCTGGAGCATCGACAGAAATCAGCCCCAGCATTTT
>TRBV6-1|NA|TRBD2|TRBJ2-5
CASSEVASGGTQETQYF
TGTGCCAGCAGTGAAGTCGCTAGCGGGGGGACACAAGAGACCCAGTACTTC
>TRBV28|NA|TRBD1|TRBJ2-7
CASRGQGAYEQYF
TGTGCCAGCAGGGGACAGGGGGCCTACGAGCAGTACTTC
>TRBV7-9|NA|NA|TRBJ1-2
CASSLGAANYGYTF
TGTGCCAGCAGCTTGGGAGCGGCTAACTATGGCTACACCTTC
>TRBV11-1|NA|NA|TRBJ1-4
CASSLNTPREGEKLFF
TGTGCCAGCAGCCTTAATACCCCCAGGGAGGGCGAAAAACTGTTTTTT
>TRBV4-1|NA|NA|TRBJ1-3
CASSQGPVDTIYF
TGCGCCAGCAGCCAAGGCCCGGTGGACACCATATATTTT
>TRBV28|NA|TRBD2|TRBJ2-7
CASLGLAGAYEQYF
TGTGCCAGCTTAGGACTAGCGGGAGCCTACGAGCAGTACTTC
>TRBV7-8|NA|TRBD2|TRBJ2-1
CASSWGLVGWDEQFF
TGTGCCAGCAGCTGGGGACTAGTCGGCTGGGATGAGCAGTTCTTC
>TRBV5-1|once|NA|TRBJ2-1
CASQLGGGNEQFF
TGCGCCAGCCAACTGGGAGGGGGGAATGAGCAGTTCTTC
>TRBV5-1|NA|NA|TRBJ1-1
CASSLSTNTEAFF
TGCGCCAGCAGCTTGAGTACGAACACTGAAGCTTTCTTT
>TRBV27|NA|TRBD1|TRBJ1-1
CASSLGTGRAAEAFF
TGTGCCAGCAGTTTGGGGACAGGCAGGGCGGCTGAAGCTTTCTTT
>TRBV4-2|NA|NA|TRBJ2-2
CASGQRLNTGELFF
TGTGCCAGCGGACAACGGTTGAACACCGGGGAGCTGTTTTTT
>TRBV4-3|NA|NA|TRBJ1-5
CASSQERWNSNQPQHF
TGCGCCAGCAGCCAAGAAAGGTGGAATAGCAATCAGCCCCAGCATTTT
>TRBV29-1|NA|TRBD1|TRBJ1-5
CSVLGGRGQPQHF
TGCAGCGTTCTAGGGGGCAGGGGTCAGCCCCAGCATTTT
>TRBV10-1|NA|NA|TRBJ2-1
CASSEGGSLNEQFF
TGCGCCAGCAGTGAGGGGGGCAGCCTGAATGAGCAGTTCTTC
>TRBV5-6|NA|TRBD2|TRBJ2-7
CASSFFSWEGTYEQYF
TGTGCCAGCAGCTTCTTTTCTTGGGAGGGGACCTACGAGCAGTACTTC
>TRBV2|NA|NA|TRBJ1-5
CASRGTGFSNQPQHF
TGTGCCAGCAGAGGAACAGGGTTTAGCAATCAGCCCCAGCATTTT
>TRBV6-5|NA|NA|TRBJ1-1
CASSYRVNTEAFF
TGTGCCAGCAGTTACAGGGTTAACACTGAAGCTTTCTTT
>TRBV18|NA|TRBD1|TRBJ1-5
CASSPDRGQPQHF
TGTGCCAGCTCACCGGACAGGGGCCAGCCCCAGCATTTT
>TRBV6-5|NA|NA|TRBJ1-3
CASSYSSRYSGNTIYF
TGTGCCAGCAGTTACTCGAGCAGGTACTCTGGAAACACCATATATTTT
>TRBV30|NA|NA|TRBJ1-5
CAWDRFYSNQPQHF
TGTGCCTGGGACAGATTTTATAGCAATCAGCCCCAGCATTTT
>TRBV4-2|NA|TRBD1|TRBJ1-2
CASSQVSGGSYYGYTF
TGTGCCAGCAGCCAAGTTTCAGGGGGGTCATACTATGGCTACACCTTC
>TRBV10-3|NA|TRBD1|TRBJ1-6
CAIGTGFTYNSPLHF
TGTGCTATCGGGACAGGGTTCACCTATAATTCACCCCTCCACTTT